The 13 T cell receptor beta chains reported below all come from one sample, sequenced in a study of tumor-infiltrating lymphocytes in oesophageal squamous cell carcinoma. In TCRdb, the PCR reads were re-called with MiXCR into one record per CDR3 protein. Here the sample spans approximately 15,000 distinct CDR3 sequences, roughly 55% being singletons. Specimen: esophageal tumor tissue. These receptors came from a male donor with esophageal squamous cell carcinoma.

This chain uses TRBV6-2 or TRBV6-3 with TRBJ2-5, with D possibly being TRBD1 (6 bases). Deletions cut 5 bases from V and 11 bases from J, with 21 bases between. Germline V gene data show CDR1 as MNHEY and CDR2 as SVGEGT. This CDR3 comprises 14 residues. The CDR3 sequence: CASSERGTGNEQYF. DNA of the CDR3: TGTGCCAGCAGTGAAAGGGGGACGGGGAATGAGCAGTACTTC.

The chain carries TRBV28 and TRBJ1-3; D is ambiguous. Germline V gene data show CDR1 as MDHEN and CDR2 as SYDVKM. V was cut by 6 bases and J by 2 bases, with 5 bases left in between. The CDR3 loop spans 12 amino acids. The CDR3 DNA follows: TGTGCCAGCAGGCGGGCTGGAAACACCATATATTTT. The encoded protein is CASRRAGNTIYF.

This clonotype ranks as medium-sized. This sequence joins TRBV6-1 and TRBJ2-5; 12 bases align to TRBD2. J was trimmed by 1 base and V by 6 bases; bases with no gene match: 3. CDR1 is MNHNS and CDR2 is SASEGT in the germline V gene. The CDR3 consists of 15 residues. The CDR3: CASRRLAGVQETQYF. The CDR3 nucleotides read TGTGCCAGCAGGCGACTAGCGGGAGTCCAAGAGACCCAGTACTTC.

This chain uses TRBV28 with TRBJ2-5; D remains unclear. The DNA end lines up better with TRBJ2-7; the J call may be wrong. This CDR3 spans 14 amino acids. CDR1 and CDR2 (germline): MDHEN, SYDVKM. This chain's CDR3 is CASSSNQLPYEQYF. CDR3 coding DNA: TGTGCCAGCAGTTCGAACCAGCTCCCCTACGAGCAGTACTTC.

The V call is TRBV7-2, the J call TRBJ2-3; perhaps TRBD2 as D (5 bases). Looked up from germline, CDR1 is SGHTA and CDR2 is FQGNSA. Trimming pared 2 bases from V and 0 bases from J, leaving 9 bases between. The length of the CDR3 is 15 residues. CDR3 bases: TGTGCCAGCAGCTTAAGTGGGAGTAGCACAGATACGCAGTATTTT. Amino acids: CASSLSGSSTDTQYF.

Concerning this clonotype: Likely a read error: the CDR3 ends without its conserved phenylalanine or tryptophan. The DNA is omitted, as the CDR3 cannot be located on it reliably, and the CDR3 follows TCRdb's listing. The chain has TRBV6-2 or TRBV6-3 and TRBJ2-5; the DNA was not used to check the table's D call, TRBD1. The germline CDR1 and CDR2 sequences are MNHEY and SVGEGT. The CDR3 spans 16 residues, counting both ends. This chain's CDR3 is CASSLRGTLQGYTFGS.

This clonotype turned up a few times. The rearrangement uses TRBV7-3 and TRBJ2-1; possibly TRBD1 or TRBD2 for D (5 bases each). The CDR3 covers 16 residues. In germline, CDR1 is SGHTA, CDR2 FQGTGA. The V gene lost 5 bases and the J gene lost 0 bases, with 14 bases spanning the gap. The CDR3: CASSPRDGSSYNEQFF. The CDR3, as DNA: TGTGCCAGCAGCCCCCGGGACGGAAGCTCCTACAATGAGCAGTTCTTC.

Remarks on this clonotype: No conserved phenylalanine or tryptophan ends this CDR3, so it is likely a read error. Because the CDR3's place on the DNA is in doubt, the DNA is left out and the CDR3 is given as listed by TCRdb. The chain employs TRBV7-2 and TRBJ2-5; the table's D call TRBD1 went unverified against the DNA. The germline CDR1 and CDR2 sequences are SGHTA and FQGNSA. The CDR3 is 20 amino acids long, termini counted. CDR3 protein: CASSLAGSSQPVKNIQYFGA.

The table lists this clonotype with a few counts. Likely a read error: the CDR3 ends without its conserved phenylalanine or tryptophan. It is unclear where the CDR3 begins or ends on the DNA, so no DNA is shown, and the CDR3 is as TCRdb lists it. The chain uses TRBV24-1 and TRBJ1-1. CDR1 and CDR2 (germline): KGHDR, SFDVKD. The CDR3 sequence runs 20 residues, both termini included. The CDR3 is CATSDTRPGLYQPTSSTSGQ.

The sample holds one count of this clonotype. This chain joins TRBV7-6 and TRBJ1-4; 7 bases map to TRBD1. V was clipped by 5 bases and J by 7 bases; unmatched bases: 10. Germline values: CDR1 SGHVS, CDR2 FNYEAQ. The CDR3 is made up of 15 amino acids. The CDR3 sequence is CASSEDRPQVEKLFF. The CDR3 DNA reads TGTGCCAGCAGCGAGGACAGGCCTCAGGTTGAAAAACTGTTTTTT.

This clonotype was recorded many times. The chain joins TRBV24-1 to TRBJ2-1, with D perhaps assigned TRBD1 or TRBD2 (5 bases each). Germline lookup yields CDR1 KGHDR and CDR2 SFDVKD. The CDR3 is made up of 13 amino acids. V lost 7 bases and J lost 8, with 14 bases in between. CDR3 sequence (DNA): TGTGCCACCAGGAAGGGAGCCAGGGATGAGCAGTTCTTC. Amino acid sequence: CATRKGARDEQFF.

The rearrangement links TRBV7-9 to TRBJ2-3, with D possibly matching TRBD1 (5 bases). Germline lookup yields CDR1 SEHNR and CDR2 FQNEAQ (reference sequence). This CDR3 comprises 14 residues. V lost 5 bases and J lost 0, with 9 bases in between. CDR3 in DNA: TGTGCCAGCAGCAATCGACAGAGCACAGATACGCAGTATTTT. As protein: CASSNRQSTDTQYF.

By share, this clonotype counts as medium-sized. The chain employs TRBV10-3 and TRBJ1-6; the D gene is possibly TRBD1 (5 bases). This CDR3 comprises 18 residues. The germline V and J ends were trimmed by 5 bases and 8 bases, with 25 bases remaining between them. In germline, CDR1 is ENHRY, CDR2 SYGVKD. Here the CDR3 reads CAISLTPGLTGLHSPLHF. Here the CDR3 DNA reads TGTGCCATCAGTTTGACACCGGGACTCACCGGACTCCATTCACCCCTCCACTTT.